Sequencing of this TCR beta chain was carried out in a study of neurological immune-mediated disorders. Sequencing runs each generated in excess of 180 million TCR-beta sequences derived from 15-18 subjects. Using its own MiXCR run on the 5' RACE reads, TCRdb lists one record per CDR3 protein. The sample yields around 37,000 distinct CDR3 sequences, around 10% seen once. Noted time point: technical triplicate 1. PBMCs stored at -80 C, 2 million in total, were the source of the unsorted libraries. Study-wide points: HTLV-1-associated myelopathy ranked highest for TCR clonal expansion and multiple sclerosis lowest, beneath healthy controls. The study found no CDR3 amino acid sequences shared by expanded clones across subjects, suggesting private repertoires in all groups.

Trimming left V 4 bases short and J 7 bases short, with 14 bases between. The CDR3 runs to 13 residues. Germline CDR1 reads SGHRS; CDR2 reads YFSETQ. This clonotype was seen ten or more times. Antigen specificity is unknown. The receptor comes from a man between 60 and 75 years old with HTLV-1-associated myelopathy (HAM/TSP). J is TRBJ2-5 and V is TRBV5-1; tentatively, D is TRBD2 (5 bases). Input material: PBMCs. The CDR3 sequence: CASSLAGEGTQYF. In nucleotides, the CDR3 is TGCGCCAGCAGCCTCGCCGGTGAGGGGACCCAGTACTTC.